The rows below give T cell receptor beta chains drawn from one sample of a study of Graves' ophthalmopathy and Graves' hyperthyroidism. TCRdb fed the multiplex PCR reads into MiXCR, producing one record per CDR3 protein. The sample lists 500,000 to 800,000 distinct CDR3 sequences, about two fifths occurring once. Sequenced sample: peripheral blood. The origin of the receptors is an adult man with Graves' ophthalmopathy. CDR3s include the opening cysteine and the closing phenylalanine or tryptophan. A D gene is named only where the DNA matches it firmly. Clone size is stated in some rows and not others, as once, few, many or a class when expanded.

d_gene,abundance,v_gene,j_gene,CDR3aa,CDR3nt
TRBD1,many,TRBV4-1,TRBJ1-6,CASSYRDRVPPLHF,TGCGCCAGCAGCTACCGGGACAGGGTGCCACCCCTCCACTTT
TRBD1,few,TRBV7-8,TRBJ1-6,CAWSLRDRDNSPLHF,TGTGCCTGGAGTCTCCGGGACAGGGACAATTCACCCCTCCACTTT
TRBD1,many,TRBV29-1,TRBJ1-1,CSVGTGKTEAFF,TGCAGCGTCGGGACAGGGAAAACTGAAGCTTTCTTT
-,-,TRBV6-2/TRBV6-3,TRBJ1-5,CASTVWTNQPQHF,TGTGCCAGCACCGTCTGGACGAATCAGCCCCAGCATTTT
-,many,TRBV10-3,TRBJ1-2,CATQDGLDYYGYTF,TGTGCGACCCAGGACGGATTAGATTACTATGGCTACACCTTC
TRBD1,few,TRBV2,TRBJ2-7,CASSVTGLFTLAYPYEQYF,TGTGCCAGCAGTGTGACAGGGCTTTTTACCCTAGCCTACCCCTACGAGCAGTACTTC
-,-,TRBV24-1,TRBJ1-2,CATSSGHIYGYTF,TGTGCCACCAGTAGCGGACACATCTATGGCTACACCTTC
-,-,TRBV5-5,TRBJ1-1,CASSSIGAEEAEAFF,TGTGCCAGCAGCTCCATTGGTGCGGAGGAGGCTGAAGCTTTCTTT
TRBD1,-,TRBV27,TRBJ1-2,CASRSGGANYGYTF,TGTGCCAGCAGGTCAGGGGGCGCAAACTATGGCTACACCTTC
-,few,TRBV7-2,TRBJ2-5,CASTPRGGIQETQYF,TGTGCCAGCACTCCTAGGGGCGGGATCCAAGAGACCCAGTACTTC
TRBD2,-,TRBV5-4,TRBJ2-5,CASSLWRGGFPTQYF,TGTGCCAGCAGCTTGTGGCGGGGGGGTTTCCCCACCCAGTACTTC
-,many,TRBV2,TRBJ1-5,CASSRDGLYQPQHF,TGTGCCAGCAGTAGGGACGGATTGTATCAGCCCCAGCATTTT
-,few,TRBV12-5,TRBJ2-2,CASGLQGPMNTGELFF,TGTGCTAGTGGTTTGCAGGGACCGATGAACACCGGGGAGCTGTTTTTT
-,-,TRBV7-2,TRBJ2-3,CASSTETDTQYF,TGTGCCAGCAGCACGGAGACGGATACGCAGTATTTT
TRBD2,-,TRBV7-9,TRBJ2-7,CASSSPAGTSGGYEQHF,TGTGCCAGCAGCTCCCCAGCCGGGACTAGCGGGGGCTACGAGCAGCACTTC
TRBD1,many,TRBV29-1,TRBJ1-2,CSVDEGALNYGYTF,TGCAGCGTTGATGAGGGGGCTCTAAACTATGGCTACACCTTC
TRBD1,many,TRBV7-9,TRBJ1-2,CASNVGQAYGYTF,TGTGCCAGCAACGTTGGACAGGCCTATGGCTACACCTTC
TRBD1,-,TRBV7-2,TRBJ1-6,CASRISQRDSHLPLHF,TGTGCCAGCAGAATCTCGCAAAGGGACAGCCATTTACCCCTCCACTTT
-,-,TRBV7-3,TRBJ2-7,CATPFPIDEQYF,TGTGCCACCCCGTTTCCTATCGACGAGCAGTACTTC
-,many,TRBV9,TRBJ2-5,CASSANRGPPETQYF,TGTGCCAGCAGCGCTAACCGGGGTCCCCCCGAGACCCAGTACTTC
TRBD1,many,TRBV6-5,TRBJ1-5,CASSYSGTGGNQPQHF,TGTGCCAGCAGTTATTCCGGGACAGGGGGCAATCAGCCCCAGCATTTT
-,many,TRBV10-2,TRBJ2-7,CASSPGWSVEQYF,TGCGCCAGCAGCCCGGGATGGTCTGTCGAGCAGTACTTC
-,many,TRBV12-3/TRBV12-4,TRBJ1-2,CASRLGPDYGYTF,TGTGCCAGCAGACTTGGGCCCGACTATGGCTACACCTTC
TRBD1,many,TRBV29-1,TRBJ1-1,CSALGQPYTEAFF,TGCAGCGCCCTGGGACAGCCCTACACTGAAGCTTTCTTT
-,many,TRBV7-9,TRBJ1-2,CASSLARTANYGYTF,TGTGCCAGCAGCTTAGCTAGGACAGCTAACTATGGCTACACCTTC
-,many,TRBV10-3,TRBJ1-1,CAISRESMNTEAFF,TGTGCCATCAGCAGGGAATCGATGAACACTGAAGCTTTCTTT
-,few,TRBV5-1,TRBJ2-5,CASSLDPDGVGETQYF,TGCGCCAGCAGCTTGGATCCGGACGGCGTGGGGGAGACCCAGTACTTC
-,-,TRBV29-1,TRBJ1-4,CSASGKLFF,TGCAGCGCTTCGGGAAAACTGTTTTTT
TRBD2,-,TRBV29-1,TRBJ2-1,CSVLTSGNNEQFF,TGCAGCGTTCTAACTAGCGGCAACAATGAGCAGTTCTTC
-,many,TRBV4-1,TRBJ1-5,CASSEQGLSQPQHF,TGCGCCAGCAGCGAACAGGGTCTTAGTCAGCCCCAGCATTTT
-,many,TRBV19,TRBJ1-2,CASSPHRVTGYTF,TGTGCCAGTAGTCCTCACAGGGTTACTGGCTACACCTTC
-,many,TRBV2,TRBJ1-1,CASSDERFTEAFF,TGTGCCAGCAGTGATGAGAGGTTCACTGAAGCTTTCTTT
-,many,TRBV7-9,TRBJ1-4,CASSFVVRAGVQEKLFF,TGTGCCAGCAGCTTCGTGGTCAGGGCAGGGGTACAAGAAAAACTGTTTTTT
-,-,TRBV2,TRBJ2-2,CASSEEWAAAGELFF,TGTGCCAGCAGTGAAGAATGGGCCGCCGCCGGGGAGCTGTTTTTT
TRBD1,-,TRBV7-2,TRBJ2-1,CASSARTGRNEQFF,TGTGCCAGCAGCGCACGGACAGGGCGCAATGAGCAGTTCTTC
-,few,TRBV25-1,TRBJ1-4,CASREEGTKEEKLFF,TGTGCCAGCAGGGAGGAGGGGACCAAGGAGGAAAAACTGTTTTTT
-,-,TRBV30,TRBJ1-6,CAWTGGPNSPLHF,TGTGCCTGGACGGGGGGTCCTAATTCACCCCTCCACTTT
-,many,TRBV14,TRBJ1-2,CASSQGGGQINYGYTF,TGTGCCAGCAGCCAAGGCGGCGGACAGATTAACTATGGCTACACCTTC
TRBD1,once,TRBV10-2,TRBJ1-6,CASQEDRDNSPLHF,TGCGCCAGCCAAGAAGACAGGGATAATTCACCCCTCCACTTT
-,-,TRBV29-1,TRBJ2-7,CSVDQTGTGDYEQYF,TGCAGCGTCGACCAGACAGGAACCGGGGATTACGAGCAGTACTTC
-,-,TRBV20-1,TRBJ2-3,CSANLLKATDTQYF,TGCAGTGCTAACCTCTTGAAGGCCACAGATACGCAGTATTTT